A selection of T cell receptor beta chains follows, all from one sample in a study of spatial heterogeneity in lung cancer. MiXCR was run by TCRdb on the 5' RACE reads, yielding one entry per CDR3 protein. The data show about 120,000 distinct CDR3 sequences, roughly an eighth seen once. This specimen consisted of PBMCs, obtained at follow-up. All receptors derive from a male donor with early-stage non-small cell lung cancer. Both conserved end residues are part of each CDR3. Fields, in order: CDR3 DNA, CDR3 protein, J gene, V gene, clone size, D gene. D genes are given only for firm matches. A clone size is listed for some rows: how often the clone was seen (once, few, many), or a class if it is expanded.

TGCGCCAGCAGCCAAGCTGCTACCGAGGAACAGAATAGCAATCAGCCCCAGCATTTT CASSQAATEEQNSNQPQHF TRBJ1-5 TRBV4-1 many NA
TGTGCCAGTAGTCCGGGACAGGGAAAAGAGACCCAGTACTTC CASSPGQGKETQYF TRBJ2-5 TRBV19 few TRBD1
TGTGCCATCAGTCAGACAGCGGATGGCTACACCTTC CAISQTADGYTF TRBJ1-2 TRBV10-3 NA NA
TGCGCTCACATTGACGGGGTAGGGCTTGGGCTTAACAATGAGCAGTTCTTC CAHIDGVGLGLNNEQFF TRBJ2-1 TRBV10-1 many NA
TGCGCCAGCAGCCAAGAAGAGTACTTGGGCAATCAGCCCCAGCATTTT CASSQEEYLGNQPQHF TRBJ1-5 TRBV4-1 few NA
TGTGCCAGCAGTTTACCCCAGCTCCGGGAGACCCAGTACTTC CASSLPQLRETQYF TRBJ2-5 TRBV6-2/TRBV6-3 NA NA
TGTGCCAGCAACCACCGGGGGTCTGCCAGGACTGAAGCTTTCTTT CASNHRGSARTEAFF TRBJ1-1 TRBV28 many NA
TGTGCCAGCAGTTACAGCCTCCCGGGACTAGAATACAATGAGCAGTTCTTC CASSYSLPGLEYNEQFF TRBJ2-1 TRBV6-5 NA TRBD2
TGTGCCAGCAGATCGACCGGGGAGAAACTGTTTTTT CASRSTGEKLFF TRBJ1-4 TRBV27 many NA
TGCGCCAGCAGCTCCAACGGGGCTGGGGCCAACGTCCTGACTTTC CASSSNGAGANVLTF TRBJ2-6 TRBV5-1 many NA
TGTGCCAGCAGCTTAGGAAGCGATCAGCCCCAGCATTTT CASSLGSDQPQHF TRBJ1-5 TRBV7-3 NA NA
TGTGCCAGCAGCTTAAGTAGCGGTGAGCAAGAGACCCAGTACTTC CASSLSSGEQETQYF TRBJ2-5 TRBV7-9 few NA
TGTGCCAGCAGCTTCGCTAGGGCAGGGGATCAGCCCCAGCATTTT CASSFARAGDQPQHF TRBJ1-5 TRBV7-8 few NA
TGTGCCAGCAGCACGCACCGGACAGGCCTCGTTTTT CASSTHRTGLVF TRBJ1-4 TRBV13 many TRBD1
TGTGCCAGCAGTCCCGGGGGGATTAACACCGGGGAGCTGTTTTTT CASSPGGINTGELFF TRBJ2-2 TRBV28 NA TRBD2
TGTGCCAGCCGGGGTGGTATGGGACAGGGAAACAATGAGCAGTTCTTC CASRGGMGQGNNEQFF TRBJ2-1 TRBV21-1 few NA
TGTGCCAGCAGCTTAACTCTAGCGGGGTCCGGGGAGCTGTTTTTT CASSLTLAGSGELFF TRBJ2-2 TRBV7-2 NA TRBD2
TGCAGTGCCCGGGAGCCTTACGAGCAGTACTTC CSAREPYEQYF TRBJ2-7 TRBV20-1 few NA
TGTGCCAGCAGCCTATGGGCACAGGGAACCCTCTGGAATGAGCAGTTCTTC CASSLWAQGTLWNEQFF TRBJ2-1 TRBV7-3 few NA
TGCGCCAGCAGTCCCTTCCTCTCCTACGAGCAGTACTTC CASSPFLSYEQYF TRBJ2-7 TRBV5-1 many NA
TGTGCCAGCAGCTTGACAGGGATTAATTCACCCCTCCACTTT CASSLTGINSPLHF TRBJ1-6 TRBV7-9 many TRBD1
TGTGCCAGCAGACCCCGGACAGGGGGCAATGAGCAGTTCTTC CASRPRTGGNEQFF TRBJ2-1 TRBV25-1 NA TRBD1
TGCAGTGCCCAGACTAGCGGGGGGCCGAATGAGCAGTTCTTC CSAQTSGGPNEQFF TRBJ2-1 TRBV20-1 NA TRBD2
TGTGCCAGCAGCTTAGGGAGGACAGGGGCGGGAGTTCGAGGAAACACCATATATTTT CASSLGRTGAGVRGNTIYF TRBJ1-3 TRBV7-8 few TRBD1
TGTGCCAGCACTCACAGGGAATACGAGCAGTACTTC CASTHREYEQYF TRBJ2-7 TRBV28 many NA
TGCGCCAGCAGCTTGACAACAGGGGAGACCGGGGAGCTGTTTTTT CASSLTTGETGELFF TRBJ2-2 TRBV5-1 few TRBD1
TGTGCCACCAGCCTGACAGGGAGAGGAGAGCAGTTCTTC CATSLTGRGEQFF TRBJ2-1 TRBV24-1 NA TRBD1
TGTGCCAGCAGCAAAAACGAGGTGTACACTGAAGCTTTCTTT CASSKNEVYTEAFF TRBJ1-1 TRBV21-1 many NA
TGTGCCAGCAGCCCCGACGGGAACTACAATGAGCAGTTCTTC CASSPDGNYNEQFF TRBJ2-1 TRBV6-5 many NA